The entry below gives a single T cell receptor (beta chain) sequence along with its context. The antigen remains unidentified. This sample was included in a study of shared clonotypes between healthy human individuals. Findings and limits, study-wide: The study found about 4.6% of naive CD4 clonotypes shared across a few donors. Sequencing depth was a factor that was expected to affect clonotype sharing among donors.

CDR3 length equals 15 residues. Trimming cost V 5 bases and J 0 bases; bases outside gene matches: 5. Germline V lookup: CDR1 SGHTS, CDR2 YDEGEE. Per the original methods: ImmunoSEQ output lacked quality scores and full-length reads, limiting matched filtering. Data came from immunoSEQ multiplex PCR; TCRdb stores just in-frame clones and leaves some out. For V, J and clone size, that table is used; D and trimming come from the DNA. This table holds roughly 770,000 clones, about 97% found once. CD45RO-negative cells were positively selected for CCR7, leaving out terminally differentiated effector memory CD45RA+ cells. Nashville, Tennessee was home to all donors, who were Caucasian adults.

The specimen sequenced was naive CD8+ T cells sorted from blood. The source is a man under 40 in good health. V gene TRBV5-8 combines with J gene TRBJ1-5, with 7 positions matching TRBD1. The CDR3 DNA follows: TGTGCCAGCAGAAGGGGACAGCATAGCAATCAGCCCCAGCATTTT. It specifies CASRRGQHSNQPQHF.